Shown below are 32 T cell receptor beta chains from a single sample sequenced in a study of blood T cell repertoires in COVID-19. This table comes from immunoSEQ multiplex PCR, and its TCRdb copy is limited to in-frame clones, with some not included. The data contain 120,000 or so clones, around four fifths of them singletons. The specimen was peripheral blood. The receptors stem from a man aged 55 to 70 with acute or convalescent COVID-19.

The chain links TRBV7-3 to TRBJ2-3; D might be TRBD2 (5 bases). Germline V gene data show CDR1 as SGHTA and CDR2 as FQGTGA. The CDR3 loop spans 15 amino acids. Between the trimmed V and J ends, which lost 5 bases and 3 bases, there was a span of 15 bases. This CDR3 reads CASSPYSRETDTQYF. In DNA, the CDR3 is TGTGCCAGCAGCCCGTATTCGAGGGAGACAGATACGCAGTATTTT.

This sequence joins TRBV6-5 and TRBJ1-1; 8 nucleotides line up with TRBD1. The trim removed 9 bases at V and 6 bases at J, leaving 6 bases unmatched. The CDR3 runs to 12 residues. Germline lookup yields CDR1 MNHEY and CDR2 SVGAGI. The CDR3 region is CASDDRGAEAFF. As DNA, the CDR3 is TGTGCCAGTGACGACAGGGGCGCTGAAGCTTTCTTT.

This chain connects TRBV28 to TRBJ1-5; D gene ambiguous. Germline V lookup: CDR1 MDHEN, CDR2 SYDVKM. V dropped 7 bases and J dropped 7 bases, with 14 bases sitting between them. The CDR3 is 13 amino acids. The CDR3 spells CASTQGRGQPQHF. CDR3 in DNA: TGTGCCAGCACCCAAGGTCGGGGACAGCCCCAGCATTTT. The full variable domain, rest sourced from reference TRBV28 and TRBJ1-5, is DVKVTQSSRYLVKRTGEKVFLECVQDMDHENMFWYRQDPGLGLRLIYFSYDVKMKEKGDIPEGYSVSREKKERFSLILESASTNQTSMYLCASTQGRGQPQHFGDGTRLSIL.

This clone was seen once. This rearrangement joins TRBV3-1 (or the pseudogene TRBV3-2) to TRBJ2-5; D remains unclear. Trimming shortened V by 2 bases and J by 3 bases, and 10 bases separated the two germline ends. The CDR3 has 14 residues. The germline V gene has CDR1 LGHDT and CDR2 YNNKEL (reference sequence). In DNA form, the CDR3 reads TGTGCCAGCAGCCAAAAATACTCAAAAGAGACCCAGTACTTC. Translating gives CASSQKYSKETQYF.

This clone has a single count. The chain joins TRBV7-9 to TRBJ2-5; D is perhaps TRBD2 (5 bases). The V end was cut by 10 bases, the J end by 1 base, with 13 bases between. Germline loops: CDR1 SEHNR, CDR2 FQNEAQ (reference sequence). This CDR3 is 13 amino acids long. The DNA for the CDR3 is TGTGCCACAGCGGTAGGGCCCCAAGAGACCCAGTACTTC. Translation: CATAVGPQETQYF.

The J gene is TRBJ2-5, the V gene TRBV7-8; perhaps TRBD2 as D (5 bases). The length of the CDR3 is 11 residues. CDR1 and CDR2 from the germline V gene are SGHVS and FQNEAQ. The V end lost 5 bases, the J end lost 10 bases, and 11 bases lay between the germline ends. The CDR3 reads CASSPDRDQYF. The CDR3 DNA reads TGTGCCAGCAGCCCAGACCGGGACCAGTACTTC.

The rearrangement links TRBV24-1 to TRBJ2-3, with D uncertain. Germline values: CDR1 KGHDR, CDR2 SFDVKD. The CDR3 extends over 14 amino acids. V gave up 4 bases and J gave up 2 bases, with 9 bases separating them. The DNA for the CDR3 is TGTGCCACCAGTGACCCCGTCCTCACAGATACGCAGTATTTT. This encodes CATSDPVLTDTQYF.

The chain recombines TRBV5-1 with TRBJ2-1; a possible D gene is TRBD2 (6 bases). Deletions cut 4 bases from V and 4 bases from J, with 12 bases between. The CDR3 sequence is 14 residues long. The germline gives CDR1 SGHRS, CDR2 YFSETQ. CDR3 in amino acids: CASSLEGTYNEQFF. The CDR3 coding sequence is TGCGCCAGCAGCCTGGAAGGGACTTACAATGAGCAGTTCTTC.

This clone was seen only a few times. This chain uses TRBV2 with TRBJ2-2; 8 nucleotides agree with TRBD1. The V gene end was trimmed by 5 bases and the J gene end by 7 bases; junction bases not matched to a gene: 6. Germline CDR1 is SNHLY and CDR2 is FYNNEI. The CDR3 is 14 amino acids. CDR3 region: CASSTDRDSGELFF. As DNA, the CDR3 is TGTGCCAGCAGTACGGACAGGGATAGCGGGGAGCTGTTTTTT.

This chain uses TRBV27 with TRBJ1-2; D is uncertain. The CDR3 runs to 14 residues. Germline V lookup: CDR1 MNHEY, CDR2 SMNVEV (reference sequence). Trimming took off 0 bases at V and 8 bases at J, with 13 bases between the two ends. CDR3 loop: CASSLSRNEGGYTF. The CDR3 bases are TGTGCCAGCAGTTTATCTAGAAATGAGGGAGGCTACACCTTC.

This rearrangement joins TRBV6-5 to TRBJ1-2, with TRBD1 as a possible D gene (6 bases). The germline V and J ends were trimmed by 7 bases and 8 bases, with 17 bases remaining between them. Germline V lookup: CDR1 MNHEY, CDR2 SVGAGI. This CDR3 region has 13 residues. The CDR3, as DNA: TGTGCCAGCATCCGGCGCGGGGGCGAAGGCTACACCTTC. Translating gives CASIRRGGEGYTF.

The chain carries TRBV13 and TRBJ2-7, with 8 bases lining up with TRBD1. The V gene's germline CDR1 is PRHDT and CDR2 FYEKMQ (reference sequence). This CDR3 spans 14 amino acids. With V trimmed by 5 bases and J by 6 bases, 9 bases remained unmatched. For the CDR3, the DNA is TGTGCCAGCAGCCGCCGGGACAGGTTTGGCGAGCAGTACTTC. Protein sequence: CASSRRDRFGEQYF.

DNA of the CDR3: TGTGCCAGCCGACAGACCTTAGGCTACACCTTC. Amino acid sequence: CASRQTLGYTF. This chain links TRBV28 with TRBJ1-2, with D possibly being TRBD1 (5 bases). The CDR3 contains 11 residues. Germline V lookup: CDR1 MDHEN, CDR2 SYDVKM. Between the trimmed V and J ends, which lost 8 bases and 8 bases, there was a span of 12 bases.

This rearrangement joins TRBV9 to TRBJ1-3; D is possibly TRBD1 (5 bases). Germline V gene lookup returns CDR1 SGDLS and CDR2 YYNGEE. This CDR3 has 16 residues. V was cut by 3 bases and J by 2 bases, with 15 bases left in between. The chain's CDR3 is CASSADSRSAGNTIYF. DNA of the CDR3: TGTGCCAGCAGCGCCGACAGCAGGTCGGCTGGAAACACCATATATTTT.

In DNA form, the CDR3 reads TGTGCCAGCAGCCCAACAGGGGGCGGATCACCCCTCCACTTT. Protein product: CASSPTGGGSPLHF. The chain employs TRBV28 and TRBJ1-6, with TRBD1 matching 9 bases. J lost 10 bases, V lost 6 bases, and 7 bases had no gene match. Germline values: CDR1 MDHEN, CDR2 SYDVKM. The CDR3 runs to 14 residues.

This clone was counted between two and nine times. This rearrangement joins TRBV6-2 or TRBV6-3 to TRBJ2-7; weak D call: TRBD1 (6 bases). This CDR3 contains 18 residues. Germline V gene data show CDR1 as MNHEY and CDR2 as SVGEGT. Trimming cost V 0 bases and J 3 bases, with 21 bases left between them. The CDR3 coding sequence is TGTGCCAGCAGTTACTCTCTTGGTCGGACAGCCATTCTCTACGAGCAGTACTTC. Its translation: CASSYSLGRTAILYEQYF.

The chain recombines TRBV5-1 with TRBJ2-2; D is possibly TRBD2 (6 bases). CDR1 and CDR2 from the germline V gene are SGHRS and YFSETQ. The CDR3 spans 13 residues. This CDR3 reads CAGAAGDTGELFF. Written as DNA, the CDR3 is TGCGCTGGAGCAGCGGGCGACACCGGGGAGCTGTTTTTT.

The chain couples TRBV28 to TRBJ1-1; D may be TRBD1 (5 bases). The germline gives CDR1 MDHEN, CDR2 SYDVKM. There are 15 residues in the CDR3. The germline V and J ends were trimmed by 2 bases and 5 bases, with 15 bases remaining between them. The CDR3 loop is CASSLPAGLGTEAFF. CDR3 DNA sequence: TGTGCCAGCAGTTTACCCGCAGGGCTAGGTACTGAAGCTTTCTTT.

The V gene is TRBV5-8, the J gene TRBJ1-3; TRBD1 might be the D (6 bases). Trimming took 0 bases from V and 0 from J, leaving 7 bases between them. The CDR3 runs to 15 residues. Germline V CDR1 and CDR2: SGHTS, YDEGEE. CDR3 sequence reads: CASSLARGSGNTIYF. In nucleotides, the CDR3 is TGTGCCAGCAGCTTGGCCAGGGGCTCTGGAAACACCATATATTTT.

The chain carries TRBV6-5 and TRBJ1-1; the D gene is possibly TRBD1 (6 bases). From germline, CDR1 is MNHEY and CDR2 SVGAGI. This CDR3 contains 15 residues. Between the trimmed V and J ends, which lost 6 bases and 1 base, there was a span of 15 bases. The CDR3 DNA sequence: TGTGCCAGCAGGGGACCGGGGGGCAGGAACACTGAAGCTTTCTTT. Amino acid sequence: CASRGPGGRNTEAFF.

V gene TRBV5-1 combines with J gene TRBJ2-1; 8 bases map to TRBD1. V shed 4 bases, J shed 2 bases, and the junction held 5 bases outside the gene matches. The CDR3 is 15 residues long. Germline CDR1 and CDR2: SGHRS and YFSETQ. The CDR3: CASSTGQVTYNEQFF. The CDR3 coding sequence is TGCGCCAGCAGCACGGGACAGGTAACCTACAATGAGCAGTTCTTC.

The chain couples TRBV5-1 to TRBJ1-5, with 10 bases matching TRBD1. Germline V gives CDR1 SGHRS, CDR2 YFSETQ. The CDR3 runs 16 residues. V gave up 0 bases and J gave up 4 bases; unmatched junction bases: 4. CDR3 sequence (DNA): TGCGCCAGCAGCTTGGGGACAGGGGGGATGAATCAGCCCCAGCATTTT. Translating it yields CASSLGTGGMNQPQHF. The full variable domain, its missing parts supplied by reference TRBV5-1 and TRBJ1-5, is KAGVTQTPRYLIKTRGQQVTLSCSPISGHRSVSWYQQTPGQGLQFLFEYFSETQRNKGNFPGRFSGRQFSNSRSEMNVSTLELGDSALYLCASSLGTGGMNQPQHFGDGTRLSIL.

This clone was seen just once. V gene TRBV5-1 combines with J gene TRBJ2-5, with 12 nucleotides matching TRBD1. The V and J ends lost 4 bases and 5 bases, in that order; junction bases with no gene match: 6. The CDR3 has 15 residues. Germline CDR1 SGHRS, CDR2 YFSETQ. CDR3 sequence: CASSKGTGGGETQYF. The CDR3 DNA reads as TGCGCCAGCAGCAAGGGGACAGGGGGCGGTGAGACCCAGTACTTC.

This clone was counted a few times. The chain links TRBV18 to TRBJ2-5, with 7 bases fitting TRBD2. The junction had 8 bases not matched to a gene; V was cut back by 3 bases and J by 4 bases. From germline, CDR1 is KGHSH and CDR2 LQKENI. The CDR3 has 15 residues. The CDR3 protein is CASSPGPSGGETQYF. Here the CDR3 DNA reads TGTGCCAGCTCACCGGGCCCTAGCGGAGGAGAGACCCAGTACTTC.

V gene TRBV2 combines with J gene TRBJ1-3; no clear D gene. Between the trimmed V and J ends, which lost 6 bases and 0 bases, there was a span of 6 bases. The CDR3 loop spans 13 amino acids. Per the germline V gene, CDR1 is SNHLY and CDR2 is FYNNEI. The CDR3 coding sequence is TGTGCCAGCAGACTTCGCTCTGGAAACACCATATATTTT. This encodes CASRLRSGNTIYF.

The rearrangement uses TRBV7-8 and TRBJ1-1, with 8 bases that match TRBD1. V shed 0 bases and J 0 bases; nucleotides not matched to a gene: 12. The CDR3 loop spans 19 amino acids. The germline gives CDR1 SGHVS, CDR2 FQNEAQ. CDR3 nucleotide sequence: TGTGCCAGCAGCTTAGCGTCTTTCGGACAGGGAGGGCTGAACACTGAAGCTTTCTTT. Its protein is CASSLASFGQGGLNTEAFF.

This sequence joins TRBV27 and TRBJ2-5, with TRBD2 identical over 9 bases. The CDR3 sequence is 16 residues long. Per the germline V gene, CDR1 is MNHEY and CDR2 is SMNVEV (reference sequence). Germline trimming cut 2 bases from V and 6 bases from J; bases unmatched to any gene: 10. The CDR3 DNA reads TGTGCCAGCAGTTTAGGTCAGGCGGGAGGGCCGAAGACCCAGTACTTC. Protein: CASSLGQAGGPKTQYF.

The chain couples TRBV19 to TRBJ1-6; 7 bases map to TRBD1. This CDR3 has 17 amino acids. Germline CDR1 reads LNHDA; CDR2 reads SQIVND (reference sequence). V dropped 5 bases and J dropped 6; count of bases not matched to a gene: 13. CDR3 loop: CASSPGTARNSNSPLHF. CDR3 coding DNA: TGTGCCAGTAGTCCTGGGACAGCTCGGAACTCTAATTCACCCCTCCACTTT.

This sequence joins TRBV24-1 and TRBJ1-1; 7 bases line up with TRBD1. The CDR3 length is 13 residues. Germline V gives CDR1 KGHDR, CDR2 SFDVKD. V shed 12 bases and J 1 base; nucleotides not matched to a gene: 7. The CDR3: CAASTGANTEAFF. The DNA of the CDR3 is TGTGCCGCATCCACAGGGGCGAACACTGAAGCTTTCTTT.

This clone was observed a handful of times. CDR3 DNA sequence: TGTGCCTGGAGTGTATCTCCACCTAGGGAGACCCAGTACTTC. The encoded protein is CAWSVSPPRETQYF. The rearrangement links TRBV30 to TRBJ2-5; D is unresolved. Germline CDR1 reads GTSNPN; CDR2 reads SVGIG (reference sequence). The CDR3 is made up of 14 amino acids. Trimming pared 0 bases from V and 5 bases from J, leaving 13 bases between.

This rearrangement joins TRBV29-1 to TRBJ2-7, with 8 bases identical to TRBD1. Germline lookup yields CDR1 SQVTM and CDR2 ANQGSEA. V trimming: 7 bases; J trimming: 0 bases; junction bases outside the gene matches: 11. CDR3 size: 15 residues. CDR3 sequence reads: CSATGRDRSSYEQYF. CDR3 coding DNA: TGCAGCGCTACCGGAAGGGACAGGAGCTCCTACGAGCAGTACTTC.

The chain has TRBV5-4 and TRBJ2-1; tentative D call: TRBD2 (5 bases). The CDR3 consists of 16 residues. V was trimmed by 0 bases and J by 7 bases, leaving 17 bases between them. CDR1 SGHNT and CDR2 YYREEE come from the germline V gene (reference sequence). The CDR3 bases are TGTGCCAGCAGCTTGGAAGTTTTAGGAGGACGTAATGAGCAGTTCTTC. This gives the protein CASSLEVLGGRNEQFF.